This TCR beta chain was retrieved from a study of Tregs in tolerant kidney transplant recipients. The study, taken as a whole, reports: Biological reproducibility was not directly addressed, but technical replication error appeared minimal. Validation in larger populations is needed because few patients were studied.

Unstimulated regulatory T cells (CD4+CD25+CD127-), CD4+CD25- non-regulatory cells, CD4 and CD8 cells were FACS-sorted from thawed PBMCs. Only in-frame clones appear in the TCRdb table, and some are missing; sequencing was by immunoSEQ multiplex PCR. The data contain about 240,000 clones, roughly 84% of them singletons. Germline V gives CDR1 ENHRY, CDR2 SYGVKD. The CDR3 is 14 amino acids. With V trimmed by 10 bases and J by 4 bases, 3 bases remained unmatched. As for this clone: Its antigen is undetermined.

The chain joins TRBV10-3 to TRBJ2-1, with 14 bases fitting TRBD2. The sequence was collected from a human donor in good health. The sequencing input was CD4+ T cells from blood. The CDR3 nucleotides are TGTGCCACAGGGACTAGCGGGGGTTACAATGAGCAGTTCTTC. This codes for CATGTSGGYNEQFF.